This T cell receptor beta chain was found in a study of blood T cell repertoires in COVID-19. Assay used: immunoSEQ multiplex PCR; TCRdb lists only in-frame clones, some missing. This table has 140,000 to 150,000 clones, 84% appearing once. The CDR3 covers 14 residues. Trimming removed 1 base at V and 9 bases at J, with 15 bases between. CDR1 is MGHRA and CDR2 is YSYEKL in the germline V gene. The TCR sequence derives from a man aged 60 to 69 with active or convalescent COVID-19. The genes are TRBV4-1 and TRBJ1-1; the D gene is possibly TRBD1 (5 bases). Sequencing was done on a sample of peripheral blood. Here the CDR3 DNA reads TGCGCCAGCAGCCAAGTAGGGGCAGGGAGGAAAGCTTTCTTT. Its protein product is CASSQVGAGRKAFF.